This T cell receptor (beta chain) was sequenced during a study of blood T cell repertoires in COVID-19. The authors' processing: Amplifying reference gene primers gave estimates of nucleated cell counts. Only in-frame clones appear in the TCRdb table, and some are missing; sequencing was by immunoSEQ multiplex PCR. That table supplies the V and J calls and clone size; D and trimming were determined from the DNA. This sample has some 65,000 clones, with roughly 92% found just once. The length of the CDR3 is 16 residues. Germline V gene sequence: CDR1 MNHNY, CDR2 SVGAGI (reference sequence). V was clipped by 4 bases and J by 3 bases; unmatched bases: 3.

The material sequenced was peripheral blood. This receptor was identified in a man aged 70 or older with active COVID-19. This chain uses TRBV6-6 with TRBJ2-1, with 13 bases that match TRBD2. This CDR3 reads CASSSRLAGGYNEQFF. CDR3 DNA sequence: TGTGCCAGCAGTTCCAGACTAGCGGGGGGCTACAATGAGCAGTTCTTC.